Presented here are 27 T cell receptor beta chains from one specimen sequenced in a study of T cell changes during pregnancy in multiple sclerosis. Sequencing was performed with immunoSEQ multiplex PCR; in TCRdb, only in-frame clones are kept and a portion is missing. Among tens of thousands of clones listed, around 89% were seen once. The material sequenced was CD8+ T cells from peripheral blood mononuclear cells, taken in the third trimester of pregnancy. These receptors were taken from a female donor with multiple sclerosis, enrolled in a pregnancy study.

This chain uses TRBV4-1 with TRBJ1-4; D possibly corresponds to TRBD1 (6 bases). The germline V gene encodes CDR1 MGHRA and CDR2 YSYEKL. The CDR3 spans 17 residues. Between the trimmed V and J ends, which lost 0 bases and 8 bases, there was a span of 19 bases. The CDR3 nucleotides read TGCGCCAGCAGCCAAGATCGTTTTTCGGGGGGCAGAGAAAAACTGTTTTTT. Translated: CASSQDRFSGGREKLFF.

This rearrangement joins TRBV7-3 to TRBJ2-5; TRBD2 aligns across 13 bases. The CDR3 runs 16 residues. Germline CDR1 is SGHTA and CDR2 is FQGTGA. Trimming cost V 4 bases and J 0 bases; bases outside gene matches: 2. CDR3 protein: CASSYGTSGDQETQYF. In DNA, the CDR3 is TGTGCCAGCAGCTATGGGACTAGCGGGGACCAAGAGACCCAGTACTTC.

This clone was found a few times. This chain joins TRBV4-1 and TRBJ1-2; D is possibly TRBD1 (5 bases). The CDR3 consists of 13 residues. V was trimmed by 0 bases and J by 8 bases, leaving 10 bases between them. Germline V gives CDR1 MGHRA, CDR2 YSYEKL. CDR3 sequence (DNA): TGCGCCAGCAGCCAAGATGGTAGGGGAGGCTACACCTTC. Residues: CASSQDGRGGYTF.

V is TRBV9 and J is TRBJ2-7; D possibly corresponds to TRBD2 (6 bases). The CDR3 loop spans 14 amino acids. In germline, CDR1 is SGDLS, CDR2 YYNGEE. Deletions cut 3 bases from V and 3 bases from J, with 13 bases between. CDR3 in DNA: TGTGCCAGCAGCGCAGCGGAGGGAATCTACGAGCAGTACTTC. Its protein is CASSAAEGIYEQYF.

The gene calls are TRBV29-1 and TRBJ1-1, with D perhaps matching TRBD1 (6 bases). V was pared by 7 bases and J by 5 bases, with 11 bases between. Germline CDR1 SQVTM, CDR2 ANQGSEA. CDR3 size: 11 residues. CDR3 region: CSGQVGTEAFF. DNA for the CDR3: TGCAGCGGACAGGTGGGGACTGAAGCTTTCTTT.

The chain links TRBV11-2 to TRBJ2-1, with no clear D. CDR1 and CDR2 from the germline V gene are SGHAT and FQNNGV. This CDR3 is built from 18 residues. Trimming removed 1 base at V and 1 base at J, with 17 bases between. The DNA of the CDR3 is TGTGCCAGCAGCTTAGGTCCCGCAGTCCCCTCGTCCTACAATGAGCAGTTCTTC. This codes for CASSLGPAVPSSYNEQFF. Full variable domain (outside the CDR3, taken from reference TRBV11-2 and TRBJ2-1): EAGVAQSPRYKIIEKRQSVAFWCNPISGHATLYWYQQILGQGPKLLIQFQNNGVVDDSQLPKDRFSAERLKGVDSTLKIQPAKLEDSAVYLCASSLGPAVPSSYNEQFFGPGTRLTVL.

The chain links TRBV19 to TRBJ1-1, with D perhaps matching TRBD1 (5 bases). The V end lost 8 bases, the J end lost 4 bases, and 11 bases lay between the germline ends. CDR3 length: 12 residues. In germline, CDR1 is LNHDA, CDR2 SQIVND (reference sequence). CDR3 in DNA: TGTGCCAGTCGCGCCGGGGGCACTGAAGCTTTCTTT. Its translation is CASRAGGTEAFF.

The V gene is TRBV27, the J gene TRBJ2-1; D perhaps matches TRBD2 (6 bases). V gave up 7 bases and J gave up 3 bases, with 10 bases separating them. The CDR3 has 13 amino acids. Germline CDR1 reads MNHEY; CDR2 reads SMNVEV (reference sequence). The CDR3 nucleotides read TGTGCCAGCATGGGGGGTTTCTACAATGAGCAGTTCTTC. Its protein is CASMGGFYNEQFF.

The V and J genes are TRBV15 and TRBJ2-4; possible D gene TRBD1, 5 bases. The V gene's germline CDR1 is LNHNV and CDR2 YYDKDF (reference sequence). This CDR3 contains 15 residues. V dropped 0 bases and J dropped 5 bases, with 11 bases sitting between them. The CDR3 here is CATSRDRTGQNIQYF. For the CDR3, the DNA is TGTGCCACCAGCAGAGATCGAACAGGCCAAAACATTCAGTACTTC.

The chain links TRBV7-9 to TRBJ2-1; the D gene is possibly TRBD2 (6 bases). Germline CDR1 reads SEHNR; CDR2 reads FQNEAQ (reference sequence). The V and J ends lost 2 bases and 9 bases respectively, with 17 bases between them. The CDR3 has 15 amino acids. CDR3 coding DNA: TGTGCCAGCAGCTTATCTCGCCTAGAGGGAGGTGAGCAGTTCTTC. It translates to CASSLSRLEGGEQFF.

The DNA of the CDR3 is TGTGCCAGCAGTACCCGACTAGCGGGACTACTCTTAAGCTCCTACGAGCAGTACTTC. This translates into CASSTRLAGLLLSSYEQYF. The rearrangement joins TRBV27 to TRBJ2-7; 11 bases are a match to TRBD2. V was clipped by 5 bases and J by 0 bases; unmatched bases: 15. CDR3 length: 19 amino acids. CDR1 is MNHEY, CDR2 SMNVEV, per germline (reference sequence).

The chain couples TRBV7-6 to TRBJ2-2, with 9 positions matching TRBD2. The CDR3 loop spans 17 amino acids. Germline values: CDR1 SGHVS, CDR2 FNYEAQ. Trimming at V came to 5 bases and at J to 2 bases, leaving 9 bases not matched to a gene. The CDR3 protein is CASSPWLAGSNTGELFF. In DNA form, the CDR3 reads TGTGCCAGCAGCCCCTGGCTAGCGGGGTCCAACACCGGGGAGCTGTTTTTT.

This clone was counted only a few times. The V and J genes are TRBV7-8 and TRBJ1-1; TRBD1 might be the D (6 bases). This CDR3 contains 12 residues. Germline V gives CDR1 SGHVS, CDR2 FQNEAQ. V lost 5 bases to trimming and J lost 9 bases, with 13 bases between them. CDR3 nucleotides: TGTGCCAGCAGCGGACGGACAGCCAAAGCTTTCTTT. Translated: CASSGRTAKAFF.

The chain combines TRBV11-2 with TRBJ1-6, with 7 positions matching TRBD1. J lost 6 bases, V lost 5 bases, and 4 bases had no gene match. CDR1 and CDR2 from the germline V gene are SGHAT and FQNNGV. The CDR3 spans 14 residues. The chain's CDR3 is CASSPGQLNSPLHF. The CDR3 DNA sequence: TGTGCCAGCAGCCCGGGACAGCTTAATTCACCCCTCCACTTT.

This chain joins TRBV7-7 and TRBJ2-5, with 8 bases fitting TRBD2. This CDR3 spans 16 amino acids. Germline CDR1 reads SSHAT; CDR2 reads FNYEAQ (reference sequence). Trimming took 3 bases from V and 2 from J; bases not matched to a gene: 8. For the CDR3, the DNA is TGTGCCAGCAGCTTCGCTCGGGGGGGAAATCAAGAGACCCAGTACTTC. Translating it yields CASSFARGGNQETQYF.

The chain employs TRBV9 and TRBJ1-4; no definite D call. The V end lost 4 bases, the J end lost 5 bases, and 12 bases lay between the germline ends. The CDR3 length is 14 residues. From germline, CDR1 is SGDLS and CDR2 YYNGEE. The CDR3 sequence is CASSPGMGNEKLFF. In DNA form, the CDR3 reads TGTGCCAGCAGCCCGGGAATGGGCAATGAAAAACTGTTTTTT.

This clone was seen just once. The chain links TRBV7-8 to TRBJ2-7; D might be TRBD1 (6 bases). This CDR3 comprises 15 residues. Germline CDR1 SGHVS, CDR2 FQNEAQ. Trimming removed 4 bases from V and 2 bases from J, with 15 bases in between. The CDR3 DNA sequence: TGTGCCAGCAGCTCCCCATCGACAGGAACCTACGAGCAGTACTTC. Its protein product is CASSSPSTGTYEQYF.

This clone was picked up one time. This rearrangement joins TRBV9 to TRBJ2-6, with TRBD2 matching 7 bases. V trimming: 1 base; J trimming: 2 bases; junction bases outside the gene matches: 3. This CDR3 has 16 residues. Germline loops: CDR1 SGDLS, CDR2 YYNGEE. The CDR3, as DNA: TGTGCCAGCAGCGTATCCGGGGGGACTGGGGCCAACGTCCTGACTTTC. Translating gives CASSVSGGTGANVLTF.

This chain joins TRBV6-4 and TRBJ2-7; TRBD2 agrees at 9 bases. Trimming took 6 bases from V and 4 from J; bases not matched to a gene: 16. This CDR3 is 17 amino acids long. In germline, CDR1 is MRHNA, CDR2 SNTAGT. The CDR3 sequence is CASRKACGRALVYEQYF. The CDR3 nucleotides are TGTGCCAGCAGGAAGGCCTGCGGGAGGGCCCTCGTATACGAGCAGTACTTC.

The chain is built from TRBV7-9 and TRBJ2-2, with 9 bases that match TRBD2. This CDR3 is 18 amino acids long. Germline V gives CDR1 SEHNR, CDR2 FQNEAQ (reference sequence). The trim removed 5 bases at V and 3 bases at J, leaving 13 bases unmatched. CDR3 in amino acids: CASSPRRDSGGYTGELFF. The DNA for the CDR3 is TGTGCCAGCAGCCCTCGCAGGGATAGCGGGGGATACACCGGGGAGCTGTTTTTT. Using reference TRBV7-9 and TRBJ2-2 for the parts outside the CDR3, the full variable domain is DTGVSQNPRHKITKRGQNVTFRCDPISEHNRLYWYRQTLGQGPEFLTYFQNEAQLEKSRLLSDRFSAERPKGSFSTLEIQRTEQGDSAMYLCASSPRRDSGGYTGELFFGEGSRLTVL.

This chain connects TRBV27 to TRBJ1-6; TRBD1 agrees at 7 bases. J was trimmed by 7 bases and V by 3 bases; bases with no gene match: 3. CDR3 size: 14 residues. Germline CDR1 and CDR2: MNHEY and SMNVEV (reference sequence). As DNA, the CDR3 is TGTGCCAGCAGTTTGACAGGGTCCAATTCACCCCTCCACTTT. Amino acids: CASSLTGSNSPLHF.

The chain has TRBV7-2 and TRBJ2-7, with D perhaps TRBD2 (5 bases). CDR3 length: 16 amino acids. CDR1 SGHTA and CDR2 FQGNSA come from the germline V gene. The V and J ends lost 0 bases and 0 bases respectively, with 12 bases between them. The CDR3 DNA sequence: TGTGCCAGCAGCTTAGCGGGAGAGGGAATCTCCTACGAGCAGTACTTC. Encoded protein: CASSLAGEGISYEQYF.

The rearrangement links TRBV19 to TRBJ2-7, with a weak D call TRBD1 (6 bases). This CDR3 is built from 14 residues. The germline CDR1 and CDR2 sequences are LNHDA and SQIVND (reference sequence). Between the trimmed V and J ends, which lost 10 bases and 3 bases, there was a span of 19 bases. DNA for the CDR3: TGTGCCACCTCGTGGAGGCAGGGGATCTACGAGCAGTACTTC. The encoded protein is CATSWRQGIYEQYF.

This clone was observed a single time. The chain joins TRBV15 to TRBJ1-2; tentatively, D is TRBD1 (6 bases). The ends were cut back, 6 bases at V and 6 bases at J, with 20 bases in the middle. In germline, CDR1 is LNHNV, CDR2 YYDKDF (reference sequence). The CDR3 sequence is 15 residues long. The CDR3 coding sequence is TGTGCCACCAGAAAGAGCGAGGGGGAATGGGATGGCTACACCTTC. It encodes CATRKSEGEWDGYTF.

This clone rates as medium-sized. This chain uses TRBV4-1 with TRBJ2-7; D is undetermined. This CDR3 has 15 amino acids. V was clipped by 1 base and J by 2 bases, with 12 bases between them. Germline V gene data show CDR1 as MGHRA and CDR2 as YSYEKL. The chain's CDR3 is CASSQGPLVTYEQYF. DNA of the CDR3: TGCGCCAGCAGCCAAGGGCCCTTGGTAACCTACGAGCAGTACTTC.

The chain uses TRBV6-5 and TRBJ2-7; D ambiguous. This CDR3 spans 14 amino acids. With 0 bases removed from V and 5 bases from J, the gap between germline ends came to 11 bases. Per the germline V gene, CDR1 is MNHEY and CDR2 is SVGAGI. Here the CDR3 DNA reads TGTGCCAGCAGTTACTCCGCAGGCGAAGACGAGCAGTACTTC. Residues: CASSYSAGEDEQYF.

This chain uses TRBV7-9 with TRBJ1-2; TRBD1 aligns across 7 bases. Germline-derived CDR1 and CDR2 are SEHNR and FQNEAQ (reference sequence). The CDR3 has 15 amino acids. Losses at the gene ends were 1 base for V and 2 bases for J; bases not matched to a gene: 4. The CDR3 nucleotides read TGTGCCAGCAGCTTAGGACAGGGAGCCAACTATGGCTACACCTTC. Translation: CASSLGQGANYGYTF.